This TCR beta chain comes out of a study of cytomegalovirus exposure and HLA in healthy donors. Study results and caveats: It was reportedly the case that the classifier diagnosed cytomegalovirus status with high specificity and sensitivity.

Germline V lookup: CDR1 SGHNT, CDR2 YYREEE (reference sequence). The CDR3 extends over 15 amino acids. V shed 2 bases and J 6 bases; nucleotides not matched to a gene: 6. Assay: immunoSEQ multiplex PCR; the TCRdb copy retains only in-frame clones and omits some. The sample has about 330,000 clones; 86% are singletons. Points on this clone: Its antigen is as yet unknown.

The sequence was collected from a young woman in good health and CMV-seronegative. V usage is TRBV5-4 and J usage is TRBJ2-5; 11 bases fit TRBD2. Specimen: PBMCs. The CDR3 sequence is CASSLTSGRTKTQYF. For the CDR3, the DNA is TGTGCCAGCAGCTTAACTAGCGGGAGAACGAAGACCCAGTACTTC.